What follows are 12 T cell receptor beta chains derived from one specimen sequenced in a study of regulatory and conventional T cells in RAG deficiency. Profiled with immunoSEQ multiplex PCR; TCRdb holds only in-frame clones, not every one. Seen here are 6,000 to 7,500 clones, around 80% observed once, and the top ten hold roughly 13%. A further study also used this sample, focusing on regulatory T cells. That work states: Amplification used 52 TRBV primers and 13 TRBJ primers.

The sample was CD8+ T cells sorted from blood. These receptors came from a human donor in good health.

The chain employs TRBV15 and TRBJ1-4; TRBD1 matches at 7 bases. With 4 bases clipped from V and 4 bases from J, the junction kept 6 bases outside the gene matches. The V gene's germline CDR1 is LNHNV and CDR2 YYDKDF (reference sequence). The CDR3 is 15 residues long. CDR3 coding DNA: TGTGCCACCAGCACTGACAGGGTGGTTAATGAAAAACTGTTTTTT. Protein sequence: CATSTDRVVNEKLFF.

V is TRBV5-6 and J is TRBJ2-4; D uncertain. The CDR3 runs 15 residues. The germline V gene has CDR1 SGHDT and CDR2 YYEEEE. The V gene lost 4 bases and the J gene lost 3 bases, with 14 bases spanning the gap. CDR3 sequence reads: CASSPDPLRKNIQYF. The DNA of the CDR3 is TGTGCCAGCAGCCCGGACCCACTTCGCAAAAACATTCAGTACTTC. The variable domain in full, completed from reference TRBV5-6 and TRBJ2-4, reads DAGVTQSPTHLIKTRGQQVTLRCSPKSGHDTVSWYQQALGQGPQFIFQYYEEEERQRGNFPDRFSGHQFPNYSSELNVNALLLGDSALYLCASSPDPLRKNIQYFGAGTRLSVL.

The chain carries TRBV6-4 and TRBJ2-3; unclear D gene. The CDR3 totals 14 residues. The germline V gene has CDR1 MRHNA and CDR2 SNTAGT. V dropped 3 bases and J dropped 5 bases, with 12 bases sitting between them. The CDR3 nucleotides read TGTGCCAGCAGTGAAGGTTTGCTTGGAGATACGCAGTATTTT. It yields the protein CASSEGLLGDTQYF.

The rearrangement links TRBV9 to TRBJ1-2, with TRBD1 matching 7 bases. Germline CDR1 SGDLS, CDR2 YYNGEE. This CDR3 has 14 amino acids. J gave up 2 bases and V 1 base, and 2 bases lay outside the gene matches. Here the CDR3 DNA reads TGTGCCAGCAGCGTAAGAGGGGGCAACTATGGCTACACCTTC. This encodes CASSVRGGNYGYTF.

The CDR3 is CASSYSDRETQYF. CDR3 coding DNA: TGTGCCAGCAGTTACTCCGACAGAGAGACCCAGTACTTC. V usage is TRBV6-5 and J usage is TRBJ2-5, with D possibly TRBD1 on 5 matching bases. CDR3 length equals 13 residues. V was cut by 0 bases and J by 4 bases, with 6 bases left in between. Germline-derived CDR1 and CDR2 are MNHEY and SVGAGI.

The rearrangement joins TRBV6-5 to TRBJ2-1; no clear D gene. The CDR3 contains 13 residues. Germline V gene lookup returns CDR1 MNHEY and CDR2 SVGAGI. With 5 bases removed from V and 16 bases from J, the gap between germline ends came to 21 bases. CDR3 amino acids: CASSPFPSHAAFF. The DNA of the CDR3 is TGTGCCAGCAGTCCCTTCCCTTCGCACGCCGCTTTCTTC.

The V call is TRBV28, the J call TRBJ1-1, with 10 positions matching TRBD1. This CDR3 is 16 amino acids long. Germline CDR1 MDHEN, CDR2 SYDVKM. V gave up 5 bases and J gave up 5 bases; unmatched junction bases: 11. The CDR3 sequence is CASSPPGTGAGTEAFF. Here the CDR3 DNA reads TGTGCCAGCAGTCCCCCCGGGACAGGGGCTGGAACTGAAGCTTTCTTT. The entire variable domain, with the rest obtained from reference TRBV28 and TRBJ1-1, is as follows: DVKVTQSSRYLVKRTGEKVFLECVQDMDHENMFWYRQDPGLGLRLIYFSYDVKMKEKGDIPEGYSVSREKKERFSLILESASTNQTSMYLCASSPPGTGAGTEAFFGQGTRLTVV.

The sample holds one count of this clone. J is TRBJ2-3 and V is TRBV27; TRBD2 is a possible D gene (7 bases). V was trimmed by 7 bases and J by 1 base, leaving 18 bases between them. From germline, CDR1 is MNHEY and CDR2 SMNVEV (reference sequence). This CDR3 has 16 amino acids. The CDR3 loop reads CASTGGRGWGTDTQYF. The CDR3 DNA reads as TGTGCCAGCACGGGGGGTAGGGGGTGGGGCACAGATACGCAGTATTTT.

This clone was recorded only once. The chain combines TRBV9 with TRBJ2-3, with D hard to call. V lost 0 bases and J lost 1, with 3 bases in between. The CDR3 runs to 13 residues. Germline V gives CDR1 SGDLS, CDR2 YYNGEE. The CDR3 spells CASSVGGTDTQYF. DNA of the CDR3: TGTGCCAGCAGCGTAGGGGGCACAGATACGCAGTATTTT.

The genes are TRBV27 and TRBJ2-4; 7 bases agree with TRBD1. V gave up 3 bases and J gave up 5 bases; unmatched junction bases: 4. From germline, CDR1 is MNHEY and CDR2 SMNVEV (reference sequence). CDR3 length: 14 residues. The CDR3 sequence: CASSFVGGENIQYF. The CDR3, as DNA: TGTGCCAGCAGTTTTGTAGGGGGCGAAAACATTCAGTACTTC.

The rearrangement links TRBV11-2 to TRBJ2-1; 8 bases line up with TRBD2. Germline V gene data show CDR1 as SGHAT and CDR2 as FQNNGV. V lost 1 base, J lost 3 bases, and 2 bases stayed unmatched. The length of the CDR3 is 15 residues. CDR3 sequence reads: CASSLAGGRYNEQFF. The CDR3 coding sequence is TGTGCCAGCAGCTTAGCGGGGGGGCGCTACAATGAGCAGTTCTTC.

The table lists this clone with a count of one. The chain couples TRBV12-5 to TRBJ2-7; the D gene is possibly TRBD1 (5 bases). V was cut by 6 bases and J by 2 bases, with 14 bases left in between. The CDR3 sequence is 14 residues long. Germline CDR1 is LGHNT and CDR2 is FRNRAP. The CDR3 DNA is TGTGCTAGTGGGTCAGGGAAATTGGCCTACGAGCAGTACTTC. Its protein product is CASGSGKLAYEQYF.